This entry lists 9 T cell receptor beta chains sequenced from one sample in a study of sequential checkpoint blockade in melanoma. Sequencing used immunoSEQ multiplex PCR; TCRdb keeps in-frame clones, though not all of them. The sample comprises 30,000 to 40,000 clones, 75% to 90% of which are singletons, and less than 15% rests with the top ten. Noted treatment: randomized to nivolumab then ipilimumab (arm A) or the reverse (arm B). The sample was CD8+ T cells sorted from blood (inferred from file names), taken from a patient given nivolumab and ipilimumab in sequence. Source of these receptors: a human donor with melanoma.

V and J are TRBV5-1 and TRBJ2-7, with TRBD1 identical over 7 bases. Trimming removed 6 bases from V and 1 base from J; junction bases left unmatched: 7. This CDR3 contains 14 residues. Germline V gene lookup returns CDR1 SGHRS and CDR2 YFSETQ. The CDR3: CASTWDSVSYEQYF. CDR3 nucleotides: TGCGCCAGCACCTGGGACAGTGTATCCTACGAGCAGTACTTC.

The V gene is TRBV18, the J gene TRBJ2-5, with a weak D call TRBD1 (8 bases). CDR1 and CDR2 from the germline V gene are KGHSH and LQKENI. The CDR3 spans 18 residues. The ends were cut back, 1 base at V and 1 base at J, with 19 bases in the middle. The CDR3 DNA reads TGTGCCAGCTCACCACGACAGGGGCGGGAGAGGGGCCAAGAGACCCAGTACTTC. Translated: CASSPRQGRERGQETQYF.

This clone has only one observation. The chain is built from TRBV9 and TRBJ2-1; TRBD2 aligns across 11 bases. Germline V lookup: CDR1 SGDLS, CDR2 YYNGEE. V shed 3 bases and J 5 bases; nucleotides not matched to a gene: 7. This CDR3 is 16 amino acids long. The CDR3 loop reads CASSAPPGLADNEQFF. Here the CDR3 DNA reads TGTGCCAGCAGCGCCCCGCCGGGACTAGCGGACAATGAGCAGTTCTTC.

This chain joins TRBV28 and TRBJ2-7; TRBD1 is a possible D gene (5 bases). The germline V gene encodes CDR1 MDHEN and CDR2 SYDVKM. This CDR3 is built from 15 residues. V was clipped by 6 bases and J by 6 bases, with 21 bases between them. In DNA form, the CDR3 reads TGTGCCAGCAGGCCTTCAAGGGGTTCCCTCACCGAGCAGTACTTC. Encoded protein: CASRPSRGSLTEQYF.

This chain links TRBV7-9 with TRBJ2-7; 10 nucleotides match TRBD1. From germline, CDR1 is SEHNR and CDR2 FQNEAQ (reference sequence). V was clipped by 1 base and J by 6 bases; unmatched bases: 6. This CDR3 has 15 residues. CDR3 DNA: TGTGCCAGCAGCTTAGGACAGGGGGCGCGGTCCGAGCAGTACGTC. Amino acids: CASSLGQGARSEQYV.

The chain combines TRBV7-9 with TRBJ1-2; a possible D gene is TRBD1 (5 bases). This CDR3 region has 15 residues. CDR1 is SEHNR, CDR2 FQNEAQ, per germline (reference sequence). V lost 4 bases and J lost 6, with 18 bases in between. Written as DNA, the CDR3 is TGTGCCAGCAGCTGGGCCGGGACCGCGGGGGATGGCTACACCTTC. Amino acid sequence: CASSWAGTAGDGYTF.

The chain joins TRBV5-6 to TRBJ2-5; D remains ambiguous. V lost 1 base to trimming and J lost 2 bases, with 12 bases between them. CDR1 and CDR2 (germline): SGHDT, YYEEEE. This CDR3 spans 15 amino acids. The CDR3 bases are TGTGCCAGCAGCTTGTCACGGTCTCTACAAGAGACCCAGTACTTC. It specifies CASSLSRSLQETQYF. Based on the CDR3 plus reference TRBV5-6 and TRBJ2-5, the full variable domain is DAGVTQSPTHLIKTRGQQVTLRCSPKSGHDTVSWYQQALGQGPQFIFQYYEEEERQRGNFPDRFSGHQFPNYSSELNVNALLLGDSALYLCASSLSRSLQETQYFGPGTRLLVL.

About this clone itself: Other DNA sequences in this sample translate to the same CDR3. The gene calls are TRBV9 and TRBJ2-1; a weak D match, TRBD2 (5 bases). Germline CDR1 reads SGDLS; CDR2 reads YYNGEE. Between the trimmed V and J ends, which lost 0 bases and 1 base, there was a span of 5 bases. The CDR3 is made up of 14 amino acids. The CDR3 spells CASSVGGSYNEQFF. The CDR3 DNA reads TGTGCCAGCAGCGTAGGAGGGTCCTACAATGAGCAGTTCTTC.

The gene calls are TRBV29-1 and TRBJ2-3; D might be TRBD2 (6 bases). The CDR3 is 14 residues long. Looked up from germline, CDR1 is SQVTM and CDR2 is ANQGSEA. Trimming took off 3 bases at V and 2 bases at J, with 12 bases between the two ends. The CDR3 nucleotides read TGCAGCGTTGACTTAGCGGAGACCACAGATACGCAGTATTTT. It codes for CSVDLAETTDTQYF.